The 9 T cell receptor beta chains below were found in one sample sequenced in a study of post-analysis software for immune sequencing data. Prepared TCR beta cDNA libraries contained unique molecular identifiers. TCRdb processed the PCR reads anew with MiXCR; each CDR3 protein has one entry. The table has about 160,000 distinct CDR3 sequences, roughly 35% seen once; the top ten hold under 30%. The sequences come from blood, collected after autologous hematopoietic stem cell transplantation. Receptors were obtained from a girl between 10 and 17 years old with multiple sclerosis.

The V call is TRBV2, the J call TRBJ1-1, with a possible D match to TRBD1 (5 bases). The CDR3 extends over 13 amino acids. The V end was cut by 5 bases, the J end by 1 base, with 8 bases between. Germline V gene lookup returns CDR1 SNHLY and CDR2 FYNNEI. Here the CDR3 reads CASSTRGNTEAFF. CDR3 bases: TGTGCCAGCAGTACAAGGGGGAACACTGAAGCTTTCTTT.

This clonotype was found a few times. V usage is TRBV9 and J usage is TRBJ2-1; 11 nucleotides match TRBD2. The trim removed 0 bases at V and 9 bases at J, leaving 8 bases unmatched. The germline V gene has CDR1 SGDLS and CDR2 YYNGEE. There are 16 residues in the CDR3. CDR3 residues: CASSVAGLAVQSEQFF. The CDR3 region has the DNA TGTGCCAGCAGCGTAGCGGGACTAGCGGTCCAGAGTGAGCAGTTCTTC.

Notes on this clonotype: At one end the junction does not follow the germline gene, possibly because of a read error. The chain employs TRBV12-3 or TRBV12-4 and TRBJ2-1; 7 bases map to TRBD2. The CDR3 runs 15 residues. The CDR3 DNA is TGTGCCAGCAGTCCCTTTAGCGGGTCCTACAATGAGCGGTACTTC. Amino acid sequence: CASSPFSGSYNERYF.

V usage is TRBV29-1 and J usage is TRBJ1-5; 9 bases agree with TRBD1. V shed 4 bases and J 4 bases; nucleotides not matched to a gene: 2. The CDR3 sequence is 13 residues long. The germline V gene has CDR1 SQVTM and CDR2 ANQGSEA. In DNA, the CDR3 is TGCAGCGTTGGTGACAGGGGGAATCAGCCCCAGCATTTT. Protein product: CSVGDRGNQPQHF. Together with reference TRBV29-1 and TRBJ1-5, the CDR3 gives the full variable domain: SAVISQKPSRDICQRGTSLTIQCQVDSQVTMMFWYRQQPGQSLTLIATANQGSEATYESGFVIDKFPISRPNLTFSTLTVSNMSPEDSSIYLCSVGDRGNQPQHFGDGTRLSIL.

This chain links TRBV7-2 with TRBJ2-1; D might be TRBD1 or TRBD2, each matching 5 bases. Trimming cost V 2 bases and J 4 bases, with 12 bases left between them. Germline-derived CDR1 and CDR2 are SGHTA and FQGNSA. The CDR3 consists of 15 residues. The CDR3 region has the DNA TGTGCCAGCAGCTTAAAGGGGTCGGGATACAATGAGCAGTTCTTC. Encoded protein: CASSLKGSGYNEQFF. Using reference TRBV7-2 and TRBJ2-1 for the parts outside the CDR3, the full variable domain is GAGVSQSPSNKVTEKGKDVELRCDPISGHTALYWYRQSLGQGLEFLIYFQGNSAPDKSGLPSDRFSAERTGGSVSTLTIQRTQQEDSAVYLCASSLKGSGYNEQFFGPGTRLTVL.

This clonotype was seen more than once but under ten times. The V gene is TRBV7-2, the J gene TRBJ2-5, with D uncertain. Germline values: CDR1 SGHTA, CDR2 FQGNSA. The CDR3 is 16 amino acids. The germline V and J ends were trimmed by 1 base and 2 bases, with 14 bases remaining between them. CDR3 sequence reads: CASSLGLSRWQETQYF. The CDR3 DNA is TGTGCCAGCAGCTTAGGGCTCAGCAGGTGGCAAGAGACCCAGTACTTC.

This clonotype has more than one count but fewer than ten. The CDR3 spells CASSLGGLAGETQYF. The DNA for the CDR3 is TGTGCCAGCAGTTTAGGGGGACTAGCGGGAGAGACCCAGTACTTC. V gene TRBV12-3 or TRBV12-4 combines with J gene TRBJ2-5; TRBD2 agrees at 12 bases. The CDR3 consists of 15 residues. V lost 1 base and J lost 4; bases outside the gene matches: 1.

The chain links TRBV10-3 to TRBJ2-7; 8 bases map to TRBD1. The CDR3 runs to 13 residues. Germline loops: CDR1 ENHRY, CDR2 SYGVKD. Unmatched junction bases numbered 4, after V lost 7 bases and J lost 2 bases. Written as DNA, the CDR3 is TGTGCCATCAAGAGGACAGGGACCTACGAGCAGTACTTC. Protein sequence: CAIKRTGTYEQYF.

The genes are TRBV11-2 and TRBJ2-6, with D perhaps TRBD2 (6 bases). Trimming shortened V by 1 base and J by 0 bases, and 13 bases separated the two germline ends. The length of the CDR3 is 18 residues. The V gene's germline CDR1 is SGHAT and CDR2 FQNNGV. The CDR3 protein is CASSLGTGGASGANVLTF. The CDR3 DNA follows: TGTGCCAGCAGCTTAGGCACCGGGGGAGCCTCTGGGGCCAACGTCCTGACTTTC.